These T cell receptor beta chains were read from a single sample in a study of T cells in Graves' hyperthyroidism and ophthalmopathy. MiXCR, run by TCRdb on the multiplex PCR reads, gives a single entry per CDR3 protein. The data contain roughly 500,000 distinct CDR3 sequences, approximately 44% of them singletons. The specimen was peripheral blood or thyroid tissue (not recorded which). Receptors originate from an adult woman with Graves' disease, either hyperthyroidism or ophthalmopathy (not recorded which). The conserved cysteine and the conserved F or W are not part of the CDR3 here.

v_call: TRBV9
j_call: TRBJ2-5
cdr3_aa: ASSVAPRGETQY

v_call: TRBV11-2
j_call: TRBJ2-7
cdr3_aa: ASSSTGTDSYEQY

v_call: TRBV10-3
j_call: TRBJ1-1
cdr3_aa: AISARDLDTTEAF

v_call: TRBV24-1
j_call: TRBJ2-2
cdr3_aa: ATSGRTSGMVTGELF

v_call: TRBV10-2
j_call: TRBJ2-2
cdr3_aa: ASSARMSGELF

v_call: TRBV7-2
j_call: TRBJ1-3
cdr3_aa: ASSQTTGLSGNTIY

v_call: TRBV27
j_call: TRBJ1-5
cdr3_aa: ASSLGTESLNQPQH

v_call: TRBV4-1
j_call: TRBJ2-7
cdr3_aa: ASSQDGTAVGPYEQY

v_call: TRBV10-3
j_call: TRBJ1-2
cdr3_aa: AISEYRSKGTVYT

v_call: TRBV7-8
j_call: TRBJ2-2
cdr3_aa: ASSLRQRTGELF

v_call: TRBV6-2/TRBV6-3
j_call: TRBJ2-2
cdr3_aa: ASSITSSGELF

v_call: TRBV20-1
j_call: TRBJ1-6
cdr3_aa: SAPARGLSKNSPLH

v_call: TRBV14
j_call: TRBJ2-6
cdr3_aa: ASSQASGANVLT

v_call: TRBV5-1
j_call: TRBJ1-1
cdr3_aa: ASSLEPLTEAF

v_call: TRBV20-1
j_call: TRBJ1-6
cdr3_aa: SASRVGGQYNSPLH

v_call: TRBV25-1
j_call: NA
cdr3_aa: ASRERTGFSNQPQY

v_call: TRBV19
j_call: TRBJ2-3
cdr3_aa: ASRGQESCEQY

v_call: TRBV7-9
j_call: TRBJ2-5
cdr3_aa: ASSVSGEETQY

v_call: TRBV2
j_call: TRBJ1-5
cdr3_aa: ASRERGVRPQH

v_call: TRBV9
j_call: TRBJ1-2
cdr3_aa: ASSVGWGTNYGYT

v_call: TRBV14
j_call: TRBJ2-3
cdr3_aa: ASSQVSGWTQY

v_call: TRBV6-6
j_call: TRBJ1-2
cdr3_aa: ASTTTSDLVGNGYT

v_call: TRBV5-1
j_call: TRBJ2-5
cdr3_aa: ASSGDRVETQY

v_call: TRBV12-3/TRBV12-4
j_call: TRBJ2-2
cdr3_aa: ASSNRDSETGELF

v_call: TRBV6-2/TRBV6-3
j_call: TRBJ2-7
cdr3_aa: ASRRTSGGYEQY

v_call: TRBV20-1
j_call: TRBJ2-5
cdr3_aa: SARDVLGGRRY

v_call: TRBV7-6
j_call: TRBJ2-5
cdr3_aa: ASSFSLAETQY

v_call: TRBV5-5
j_call: TRBJ1-5
cdr3_aa: ASSAGTGDQPQH

v_call: TRBV7-6
j_call: TRBJ2-5
cdr3_aa: ASSPARGTSGEETQY

v_call: TRBV7-6
j_call: TRBJ2-5
cdr3_aa: ASSFGESQETQY